This T cell receptor (beta chain) came from a study of blood T cell repertoires in COVID-19. Study details: The United States, Italy and Spain supplied acute and convalescent COVID-19 samples. T cells, B-cell-depleted T cells, or PBMCs provided the cDNA or gDNA that served as material.

Germline values: CDR1 SNHLY, CDR2 FYNNEI. Trimming stripped 6 bases from V and 5 bases from J, with 5 bases between. The CDR3 is 10 residues long. Under the authors' procedure: Cell counts per sample came from amplifying reference gene primers. The data were produced by immunoSEQ multiplex PCR, yet TCRdb's version contains in-frame clones alone and is incomplete. The DNA was the basis for D and trimming; V, J and clone size are from that table. The table records under 150,000 clones, approximately 85% of them present only once. This clone was recorded only once. This receptor was identified in a man aged 35 to 55 with acute or convalescent COVID-19. Sequences were obtained from peripheral blood. J is TRBJ2-7 and V is TRBV2; D is undetermined. CDR3 bases: TGTGCCAGCAGGCGTCACGAGCAGTACTTC. It specifies CASRRHEQYF.